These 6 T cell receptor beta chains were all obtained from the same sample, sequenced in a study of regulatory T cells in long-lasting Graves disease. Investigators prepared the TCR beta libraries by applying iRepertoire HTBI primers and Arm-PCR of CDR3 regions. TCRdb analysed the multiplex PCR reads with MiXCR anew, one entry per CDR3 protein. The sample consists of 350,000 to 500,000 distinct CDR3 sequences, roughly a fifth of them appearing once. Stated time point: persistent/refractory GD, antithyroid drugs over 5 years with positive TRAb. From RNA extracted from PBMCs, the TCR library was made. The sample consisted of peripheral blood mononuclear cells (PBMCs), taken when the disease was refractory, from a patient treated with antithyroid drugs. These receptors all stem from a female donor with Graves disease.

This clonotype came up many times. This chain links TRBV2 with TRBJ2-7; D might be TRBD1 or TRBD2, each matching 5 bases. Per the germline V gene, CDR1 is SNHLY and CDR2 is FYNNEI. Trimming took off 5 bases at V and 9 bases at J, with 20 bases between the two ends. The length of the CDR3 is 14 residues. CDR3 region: CASSLTGTFSMQYF. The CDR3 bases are TGTGCCAGCAGTTTAACCGGGACGTTCAGTATGCAGTACTTC.

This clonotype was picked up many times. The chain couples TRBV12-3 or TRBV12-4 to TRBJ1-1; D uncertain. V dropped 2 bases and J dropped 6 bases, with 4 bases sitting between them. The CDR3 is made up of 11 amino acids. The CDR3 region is CASSLFSEAFF. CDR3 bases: TGTGCCAGCAGTTTATTCTCTGAAGCTTTCTTT.

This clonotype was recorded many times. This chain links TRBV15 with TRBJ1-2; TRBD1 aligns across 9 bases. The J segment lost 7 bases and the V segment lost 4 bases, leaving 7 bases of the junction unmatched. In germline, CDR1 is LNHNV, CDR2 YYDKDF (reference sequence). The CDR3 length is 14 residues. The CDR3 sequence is CATSTPGQGFGYTF. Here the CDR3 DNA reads TGTGCCACCAGCACTCCGGGACAGGGATTTGGCTACACCTTC.

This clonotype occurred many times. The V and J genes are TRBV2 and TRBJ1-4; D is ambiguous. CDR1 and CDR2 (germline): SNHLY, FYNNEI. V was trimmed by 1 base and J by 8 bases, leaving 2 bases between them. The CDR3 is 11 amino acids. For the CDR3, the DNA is TGTGCCAGCAGTGAAGACGAAAAACTGTTTTTT. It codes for CASSEDEKLFF.

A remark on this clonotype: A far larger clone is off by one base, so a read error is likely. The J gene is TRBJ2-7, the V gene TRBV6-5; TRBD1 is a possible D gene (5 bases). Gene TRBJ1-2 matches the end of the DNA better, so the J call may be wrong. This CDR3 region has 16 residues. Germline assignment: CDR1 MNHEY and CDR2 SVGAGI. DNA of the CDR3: TGTACCAGCAGTTACTCGATACAGGCCACGGCGGCGAGCTACACCTTC. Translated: CTSSYSIQATAASYTF.

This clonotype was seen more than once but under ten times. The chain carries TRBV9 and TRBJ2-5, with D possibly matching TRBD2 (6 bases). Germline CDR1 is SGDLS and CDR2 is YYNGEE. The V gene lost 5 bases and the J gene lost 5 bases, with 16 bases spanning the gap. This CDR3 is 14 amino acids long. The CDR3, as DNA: TGTGCCAGCAGTGCGGGACTCCCAGTGGAGACCCAGTACTTC. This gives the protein CASSAGLPVETQYF.